This TCR beta chain was profiled in a study of human T cells and chemical hapten exposure. About the study: Small discrepancies in pooled library volume mainly accounted for the varying TCR yields per sample.

For this clonotype: The target antigen is unknown.

Germline CDR1 SGHTA, CDR2 FQGNSA. Trimming shortened V by 5 bases and J by 8 bases, and 12 bases separated the two germline ends. This CDR3 comprises 12 residues. The library tagged individual cDNA molecules with unique molecular identifiers. In the authors' workflow: Sample TCR counts, which ranged from roughly 20,000 to 750,000, had a median of approximately 94,000. MiXCR, applied by TCRdb to the 5' RACE reads, yields one record per CDR3 protein. The authors' filters were not applied to this entry. The sample has tens of thousands of distinct CDR3 sequences, 7.7% seen once. Extraction yielded total RNA from whole blood (unfractionated). Broader study findings: There was no change with DPC sensitization in TCRs above 1 in 1000 frequency.

The rearrangement uses TRBV7-2 and TRBJ1-2; D is perhaps TRBD1 (5 bases). The receptor was isolated from a male donor in good health. The CDR3 region has the DNA TGTGCCAGCAGCCCAGGGACGCCCGGCTACACCTTC. Translating it yields CASSPGTPGYTF.